This TCR beta chain was captured in a study of regulatory T cells in long-lasting Graves disease. Germline values: CDR1 MDHEN, CDR2 SYDVKM. Trimming took 7 bases from V and 4 from J, leaving 17 bases between them. The CDR3 extends over 15 amino acids. This clonotype has at least ten counts. Described time point: newly diagnosed GD, antithyroid drugs for less than 3 months. The TCR library was made from RNA that had been extracted from PBMCs in TRIzol. Into tubes containing EDTA, approximately 9 milliliters of peripheral blood were drawn. Construction of TCR beta libraries relied on iRepertoire HTBI primers and on Arm-PCR targeting CDR3 regions. TCRdb analysed the multiplex PCR reads with MiXCR anew, one entry per CDR3 protein. The sample holds about 620,000 distinct CDR3 sequences, approximately 15% seen once. The sample was also reused in another study, on T cells in Graves' hyperthyroidism and ophthalmopathy.

The genes are TRBV28 and TRBJ2-1, with D perhaps TRBD1 or TRBD2 (5 bases each). The sequenced sample was peripheral blood mononuclear cells (PBMCs), obtained at new diagnosis, from a patient treated with antithyroid drugs. The TCR sequence derives from a woman in her twenties or thirties with Graves disease. CDR3 protein: CASIISDSGYNEQFF. The DNA for the CDR3 is TGTGCCAGCATAATCTCCGACAGCGGATACAATGAGCAGTTCTTC.